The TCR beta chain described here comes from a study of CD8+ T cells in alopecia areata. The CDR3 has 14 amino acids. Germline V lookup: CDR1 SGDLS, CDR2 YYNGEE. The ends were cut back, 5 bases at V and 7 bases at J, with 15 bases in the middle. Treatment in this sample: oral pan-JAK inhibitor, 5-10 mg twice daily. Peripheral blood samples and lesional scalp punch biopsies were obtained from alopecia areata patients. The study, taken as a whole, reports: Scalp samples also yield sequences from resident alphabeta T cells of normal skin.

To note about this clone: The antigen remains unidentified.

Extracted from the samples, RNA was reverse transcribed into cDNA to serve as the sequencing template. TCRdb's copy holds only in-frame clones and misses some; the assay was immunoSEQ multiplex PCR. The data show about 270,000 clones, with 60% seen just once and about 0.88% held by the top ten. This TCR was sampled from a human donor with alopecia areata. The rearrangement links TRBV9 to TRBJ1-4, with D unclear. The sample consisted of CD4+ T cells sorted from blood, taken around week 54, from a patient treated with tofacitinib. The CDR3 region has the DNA TGTGCCAGCAGTGTCTCCGGTCGTAGTGAAAAACTGTTTTTT. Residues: CASSVSGRSEKLFF.